What follows are 8 T cell receptor beta chains derived from one specimen sequenced in a study of T cells after yellow fever vaccination. From the 5' RACE reads, TCRdb called clonotypes with MiXCR, one entry per CDR3 protein. The table has over 300,000 distinct CDR3 sequences, around 3.6% seen once; the top ten hold 20% to 30%. This sample comprised PBMCs, obtained on the day of the yellow fever booster vaccination. These receptor sequences come from a man aged 18 to 29 who received the YFV17D yellow fever vaccine.

This clonotype was seen at least ten times. V usage is TRBV4-2 and J usage is TRBJ1-4, with a weak D call TRBD1 (5 bases). Germline V gene data show CDR1 as LGHNA and CDR2 as YNFKEQ. The CDR3 consists of 15 residues. The ends were cut back, 0 bases at V and 7 bases at J, with 12 bases in the middle. The CDR3 DNA follows: TGTGCCAGCAGCCAAGAGCTAGGGGCGAGTGAAAAACTGTTTTTT. Amino acids: CASSQELGASEKLFF.

There are many counts of this clonotype. The genes are TRBV5-6 and TRBJ1-2; D is uncertain. From germline, CDR1 is SGHDT and CDR2 YYEEEE. CDR3 size: 14 residues. V was shortened by 5 bases and J by 2 bases, with 13 bases between the two germline ends. The DNA for the CDR3 is TGTGCCAGCAGGCCCGTGGAGGGAAACTATGGCTACACCTTC. Residues: CASRPVEGNYGYTF.

This clonotype was recorded at least ten times. V and J are TRBV5-5 and TRBJ2-1; D unresolved. Germline V CDR1 and CDR2: SGHKS, YYEKEE (reference sequence). This CDR3 has 12 residues. V gave up 4 bases and J gave up 8 bases, with 10 bases separating them. CDR3 coding DNA: TGTGCCAGCAGCCCCCGGTGGGATGAGCAGTTCTTC. It yields the protein CASSPRWDEQFF. The whole variable domain, remainder taken from reference TRBV5-5 and TRBJ2-1, is DAGVTQSPTHLIKTRGQQVTLRCSPISGHKSVSWYQQVLGQGPQFIFQYYEKEERGRGNFPDRFSARQFPNYSSELNVNALLLGDSALYLCASSPRWDEQFFGPGTRLTVL.

V is TRBV20-1 and J is TRBJ1-6; the match to TRBD1 covers 10 bases. Germline trimming cut 1 base from V and 9 bases from J; bases unmatched to any gene: 3. Germline V CDR1 and CDR2: DFQATT, SNEGSKA (reference sequence). This CDR3 is built from 14 residues. As DNA, the CDR3 is TGCAGTGCTAGAGGACAGGGGGCACGTTCACCCCTCCACTTT. Amino acids: CSARGQGARSPLHF.

The CDR3 reads CASRWNRKQGNTEAFF. In DNA form, the CDR3 reads TGCGCCAGCCGCTGGAACAGAAAGCAAGGAAACACTGAAGCTTTCTTT. The chain links TRBV5-1 to TRBJ1-1; no reliable D call. V dropped 7 bases and J dropped 2 bases, with 21 bases sitting between them. From germline, CDR1 is SGHRS and CDR2 YFSETQ. The CDR3 runs to 16 residues.

This clonotype has a count of ten or more. The J gene is TRBJ2-3, the V gene TRBV5-6; D is possibly TRBD1 (5 bases). Trimming took 2 bases from V and 1 from J, leaving 11 bases between them. The CDR3 loop spans 15 amino acids. Germline V gives CDR1 SGHDT, CDR2 YYEEEE. CDR3 nucleotides: TGTGCCAGCAGCTTTGGGGCTGGGGGCACAGATACGCAGTATTTT. Amino acid sequence: CASSFGAGGTDTQYF.

This clonotype was seen ten or more times. In nucleotides, the CDR3 is TGCAGTGCAAGGACAGGGGGCTACACTGAAGCTTTCTTT. This translates into CSARTGGYTEAFF. This chain joins TRBV20-1 and TRBJ1-1, with 11 bases lining up with TRBD1. The ends lost 6 bases at V and 3 bases at J; junction bases unmatched: 3. Germline CDR1 DFQATT, CDR2 SNEGSKA (reference sequence). The CDR3 covers 13 residues.

This clonotype showed up many times. The rearrangement uses TRBV29-1 and TRBJ2-7, with 8 bases lining up with TRBD1. The germline V gene has CDR1 SQVTM and CDR2 ANQGSEA. V shed 0 bases, J shed 3 bases, and the junction held 4 bases outside the gene matches. The CDR3 consists of 14 residues. The CDR3 protein is CSVEDPTGGYEQYF. The CDR3 DNA reads TGCAGCGTTGAAGATCCAACAGGGGGCTACGAGCAGTACTTC.